This entry lists 26 T cell receptor beta chains sequenced from one sample in a study of blood T cell repertoires in COVID-19. Only in-frame clones appear in the TCRdb table, and some are missing; sequencing was by immunoSEQ multiplex PCR. Among about 73,000 clones listed, about four fifths were seen once. Sequencing input: peripheral blood. These receptor sequences come from a woman aged 60-75 years with acute or convalescent COVID-19.

The V gene is TRBV7-2, the J gene TRBJ1-6, with no clear D. The CDR3 is 15 residues long. CDR1 and CDR2 (germline): SGHTA, FQGNSA. V dropped 3 bases and J dropped 7 bases, with 13 bases sitting between them. DNA for the CDR3: TGTGCCAGCAGCTTTCTAGAAAGGCGGAATTCACCCCTCCACTTT. Translation: CASSFLERRNSPLHF.

This chain connects TRBV19 to TRBJ1-1, with D possibly being TRBD1 (5 bases). The V and J ends lost 6 bases and 1 base respectively, with 15 bases between them. Germline values: CDR1 LNHDA, CDR2 SQIVND (reference sequence). The CDR3 totals 15 residues. The CDR3 loop is CASSTLGGRNTEAFF. The DNA for the CDR3 is TGTGCCAGTAGCACTTTGGGGGGGAGGAACACTGAAGCTTTCTTT.

Within the sample, this clone is medium-sized. The CDR3 region is CASSYRQGALNTEAFF. CDR3 nucleotides: TGTGCCAGCAGTTACCGACAGGGGGCGTTGAACACTGAAGCTTTCTTT. This chain links TRBV6-2 or TRBV6-3 with TRBJ1-1; 10 bases match TRBD1. After removal of 2 bases from V and 0 bases from J, the junction contained 3 bases not matched to a gene. Germline CDR1 reads MNHEY; CDR2 reads SVGEGT. This CDR3 has 16 residues.

This rearrangement joins TRBV18 to TRBJ2-2; possibly TRBD2 for D (6 bases). Germline CDR1 and CDR2: KGHSH and LQKENI. V was trimmed by 2 bases and J by 0 bases, leaving 10 bases between them. This CDR3 region has 16 residues. DNA for the CDR3: TGTGCCAGCTCACCAAATGGAGGGACGAACACCGGGGAGCTGTTTTTT. This codes for CASSPNGGTNTGELFF.

This clone turned up a few times. The rearrangement uses TRBV9 and TRBJ2-2, with D unclear. V was trimmed by 4 bases and J by 5 bases, leaving 9 bases between them. CDR1 and CDR2 (germline): SGDLS, YYNGEE. The CDR3 extends over 13 amino acids. CDR3 protein: CASSPRLTGELFF. CDR3 nucleotide sequence: TGTGCCAGCAGCCCCCGTTTGACCGGGGAGCTGTTTTTT.

The chain uses TRBV5-1 and TRBJ1-2, with D possibly TRBD1 on 5 matching bases. The CDR3 runs to 14 residues. Per germline, CDR1 SGHRS and CDR2 YFSETQ. Trimming took 7 bases from V and 4 from J, leaving 17 bases between them. In nucleotides, the CDR3 is TGCGCCAGCCGGGACTTTGACAGTGCCTATGGCTACACCTTC. Encoded protein: CASRDFDSAYGYTF.

This clone was found a few times. This chain connects TRBV6-6 to TRBJ1-3; no clear D. The germline CDR1 and CDR2 sequences are MNHNY and SVGAGI (reference sequence). V was pared by 7 bases and J by 0 bases, with 7 bases between. The CDR3 totals 13 residues. As DNA, the CDR3 is TGTGCCAGCAACAGAGACTCTGGAAACACCATATATTTT. It is translated as CASNRDSGNTIYF.

The chain carries TRBV28 and TRBJ1-5; unclear D gene. Trimming left V 5 bases short and J 2 bases short, with 13 bases between. Germline CDR1 MDHEN, CDR2 SYDVKM. The CDR3 sequence is 15 residues long. CDR3 region: CASSLGRIRNQPQHF. The CDR3 bases are TGTGCCAGCAGTCTCGGGAGAATACGCAATCAGCCCCAGCATTTT.

This clone was picked up one time. The rearrangement uses TRBV5-1 and TRBJ2-2; 9 nucleotides agree with TRBD1. Trimming at V came to 5 bases and at J to 5 bases, leaving 7 bases not matched to a gene. Germline V gives CDR1 SGHRS, CDR2 YFSETQ. The CDR3 contains 15 residues. The CDR3 DNA reads TGCGCCAGCAGTCTAAGGACAGGGGAGACCGGGGAGCTGTTTTTT. This translates into CASSLRTGETGELFF.

The genes are TRBV7-6 and TRBJ1-3, with TRBD1 matching 7 bases. The CDR3 has 17 residues. Germline trimming cut 4 bases from V and 0 bases from J; bases unmatched to any gene: 9. CDR1 and CDR2 (germline): SGHVS, FNYEAQ. The CDR3 is CASSSSARGPSGNTIYF. The DNA of the CDR3 is TGTGCCAGCAGCTCGTCGGCGAGGGGGCCCTCTGGAAACACCATATATTTT.

The V gene is TRBV3-1 (or the pseudogene TRBV3-2), the J gene TRBJ1-5; no clear D. The CDR3 covers 15 residues. Germline V gene lookup returns CDR1 LGHDT and CDR2 YNNKEL (reference sequence). V dropped 4 bases and J dropped 1 base, with 11 bases sitting between them. CDR3 protein: CASSPGVTSNQPQHF. The CDR3 DNA reads TGTGCCAGCAGCCCAGGTGTTACCAGCAATCAGCCCCAGCATTTT.

Points on this clone: One end of the junction does not line up with germline, which may come from a read error. The V call is TRBV7-2, the J call TRBJ1-2, with D possibly being TRBD1 (5 bases). Germline CDR1 SGHTA, CDR2 FQGNSA. The CDR3 runs to 13 residues. The chain's CDR3 is CASSLDRWQGRNF. The CDR3 DNA follows: TGTGCCAGCAGCTTAGATCGGTGGCAGGGTAGGAATTTC. The variable domain in full, with the rest retrieved from reference TRBV7-2 and TRBJ1-2, is GAGVSQSPSNKVTEKGKDVELRCDPISGHTALYWYRQSLGQGLEFLIYFQGNSAPDKSGLPSDRFSAERTGGSVSTLTIQRTQQEDSAVYLCASSLDRWQGRNFGSGTRLTVV.

V is TRBV20-1 and J is TRBJ1-2, with D unclear. Per germline, CDR1 DFQATT and CDR2 SNEGSKA (reference sequence). The CDR3 consists of 10 residues. The ends were cut back, 6 bases at V and 6 bases at J, with 8 bases in the middle. CDR3 DNA sequence: TGCAGTGCAGAGGGTAATGGCTACACCTTC. Encoded protein: CSAEGNGYTF.

J is TRBJ1-4 and V is TRBV28; D is ambiguous. Between the trimmed V and J ends, which lost 8 bases and 6 bases, there was a span of 13 bases. Germline V gives CDR1 MDHEN, CDR2 SYDVKM. This CDR3 region has 13 residues. The CDR3: CASLESGYEKLFF. The DNA of the CDR3 is TGTGCCAGCTTGGAGAGCGGCTATGAAAAACTGTTTTTT.

V and J are TRBV5-4 and TRBJ1-5; 7 nucleotides line up with TRBD1. Looked up from germline, CDR1 is SGHNT and CDR2 is YYREEE (reference sequence). CDR3 length: 13 residues. J gave up 4 bases and V 3 bases, and 1 base lay outside the gene matches. In DNA form, the CDR3 reads TGTGCCAGCAGCTCGGGACAGAATCAGCCCCAGCATTTT. Protein: CASSSGQNQPQHF.

The rearrangement uses TRBV2 and TRBJ1-2, with D perhaps TRBD1 (5 bases). This CDR3 is 12 amino acids long. V was cut by 9 bases and J by 1 base, with 9 bases left in between. Germline CDR1 reads SNHLY; CDR2 reads FYNNEI. CDR3 DNA sequence: TGTGCCAGACAGACAGATAACTATGGCTACACCTTC. Its protein product is CARQTDNYGYTF.

The chain combines TRBV19 with TRBJ2-1; TRBD2 matches 8 bases. V shed 10 bases, J shed 7 bases, and the junction held 15 bases outside the gene matches. The germline V gene encodes CDR1 LNHDA and CDR2 SQIVND (reference sequence). This CDR3 is 15 amino acids long. For the CDR3, the DNA is TGTGCCACCTCCAATCCGGGACTAGTGGAGAATGAGCAGTTCTTC. Its translation: CATSNPGLVENEQFF.

This sequence joins TRBV10-3 and TRBJ1-1, with a possible D match to TRBD1 (6 bases). Deletions cut 4 bases from V and 1 base from J, with 13 bases between. Germline values: CDR1 ENHRY, CDR2 SYGVKD. The CDR3 totals 15 residues. As DNA, the CDR3 is TGTGCCATCAGTGCACAGGGCCCGGGGAACACTGAAGCTTTCTTT. Translated, it gives CAISAQGPGNTEAFF.

The chain couples TRBV7-2 to TRBJ1-6; 8 bases are shared with TRBD1. Trimming at V came to 5 bases and at J to 9 bases, leaving 6 bases not matched to a gene. The germline CDR1 and CDR2 sequences are SGHTA and FQGNSA. This CDR3 region has 14 residues. In DNA, the CDR3 is TGTGCCAGCAGCCGGACAGGGCATGGTTCACCCCTCCACTTT. Translated, it gives CASSRTGHGSPLHF.

A single count supports this clone. The J gene is TRBJ2-5, the V gene TRBV4-2, with 11 positions matching TRBD1. The CDR3 consists of 16 residues. Germline lookup yields CDR1 LGHNA and CDR2 YNFKEQ. The V and J ends lost 4 bases and 5 bases, in that order; junction bases with no gene match: 9. The CDR3 loop is CASSPTPGQGGETQYF. CDR3 sequence (DNA): TGTGCCAGCAGCCCTACCCCGGGACAGGGGGGGGAGACCCAGTACTTC.

The chain combines TRBV6-1 with TRBJ1-3; TRBD1 is a possible D gene (6 bases). Trimming pared 6 bases from V and 4 bases from J, leaving 16 bases between. CDR1 and CDR2 (germline): MNHNS, SASEGT. This CDR3 contains 15 residues. The CDR3 DNA follows: TGTGCCAGCAGGACCGGGGGGGCGGAGGGAAACACCATATATTTT. Amino acids: CASRTGGAEGNTIYF.

The chain uses TRBV29-1 and TRBJ1-3; a possible D gene is TRBD1 (5 bases). Trimming pared 4 bases from V and 1 base from J, leaving 11 bases between. Germline V lookup: CDR1 SQVTM, CDR2 ANQGSEA. This CDR3 comprises 14 residues. The CDR3 region is CSVVVAGSGNTIYF. For the CDR3, the DNA is TGCAGCGTTGTCGTGGCAGGGTCTGGAAACACCATATATTTT.

In its sample, this clone was seen a few times. This chain connects TRBV6-5 to TRBJ2-1, with TRBD2 matching over 9 bases. The germline V gene has CDR1 MNHEY and CDR2 SVGAGI. V was clipped by 4 bases and J by 4 bases; unmatched bases: 8. The CDR3 contains 16 residues. CDR3 protein: CASSWASGIGYNEQFF. The CDR3 nucleotides are TGTGCCAGCAGTTGGGCTAGCGGGATAGGTTACAATGAGCAGTTCTTC.

This rearrangement joins TRBV9 to TRBJ1-1; TRBD1 might be the D (6 bases). Germline CDR1 SGDLS, CDR2 YYNGEE. The CDR3 totals 16 residues. Trimming shortened V by 4 bases and J by 2 bases, and 18 bases separated the two germline ends. The CDR3 region is CASSPSRFGGNTEAFF. As DNA, the CDR3 is TGTGCCAGCAGCCCCAGCCGTTTTGGGGGCAACACTGAAGCTTTCTTT.

V usage is TRBV5-1 and J usage is TRBJ1-3; D is possibly TRBD1 (6 bases). Germline V gives CDR1 SGHRS, CDR2 YFSETQ. This CDR3 has 16 amino acids. V gave up 0 bases and J gave up 0 bases, with 10 bases separating them. The CDR3: CASSLDTGSSGNTIYF. CDR3 coding DNA: TGCGCCAGCAGCTTGGACACAGGGAGCTCTGGAAACACCATATATTTT.

On this clone: This CDR3 is also generated by other DNA sequences in the sample. The chain has TRBV5-8 and TRBJ2-7; tentative D call: TRBD2 (6 bases). The germline V gene has CDR1 SGHTS and CDR2 YDEGEE. Trimming removed 2 bases from V and 4 bases from J, with 13 bases in between. The CDR3 consists of 14 residues. CDR3 coding DNA: TGTGCCAGCAGCTTTGCGGGACTCGGGTACGAGCAGTACTTC. Residues: CASSFAGLGYEQYF.